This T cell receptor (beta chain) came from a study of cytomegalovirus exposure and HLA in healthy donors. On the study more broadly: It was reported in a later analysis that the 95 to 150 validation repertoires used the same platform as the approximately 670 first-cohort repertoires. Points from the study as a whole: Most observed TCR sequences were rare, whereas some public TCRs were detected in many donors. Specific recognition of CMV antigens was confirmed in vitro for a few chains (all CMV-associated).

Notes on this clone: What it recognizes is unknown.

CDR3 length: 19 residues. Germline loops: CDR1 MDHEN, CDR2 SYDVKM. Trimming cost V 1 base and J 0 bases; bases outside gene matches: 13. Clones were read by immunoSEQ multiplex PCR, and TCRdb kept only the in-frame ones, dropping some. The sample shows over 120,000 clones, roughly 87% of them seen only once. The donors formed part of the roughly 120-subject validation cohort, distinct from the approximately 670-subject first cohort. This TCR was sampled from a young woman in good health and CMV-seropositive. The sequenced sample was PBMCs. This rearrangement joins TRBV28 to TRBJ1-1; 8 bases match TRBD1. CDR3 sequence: CASSLYRDRGPGVNTEAFF. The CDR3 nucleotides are TGTGCCAGCAGTTTATACAGAGACAGGGGACCTGGGGTGAACACTGAAGCTTTCTTT.